The clone carrying this T cell receptor beta chain appeared many times. What it binds is unknown. The data originate from a study of read filtering for tumor transcriptome and immune sequencing. At the time of active disease, bone marrow was collected from every patient. Germline V lookup: CDR1 SQVTM, CDR2 ANQGSEA. This CDR3 comprises 13 residues. V lost 5 bases and J lost 2, with 10 bases in between. This library used approximately 370 ng RNA and molecular barcoded adaptors spanning alpha/delta and beta/gamma chains. MiXCR, applied by TCRdb to the reads, yields one record per CDR3 protein. The sample lists about 86,000 distinct CDR3 sequences, roughly 12% occurring once. General study points: Sorted CD138-negative bone marrow cells were not purified T cells.

This receptor was identified in a donor at least 40 years old with multiple myeloma. What was sequenced was a population of CD138-negative cells sorted from bone marrow. The rearrangement uses TRBV29-1 and TRBJ2-1; D gene unclear. The CDR3 loop reads CSVHWGAYNEQFF. The DNA of the CDR3 is TGCAGCGTTCACTGGGGTGCCTACAATGAGCAGTTCTTC.